This T cell receptor beta chain was identified in a study of vaccination and CD4 T cells after COVID-19. Study context: The post-vaccine samples came a median roughly 72 days after dose two (range 14 to 241).

Sample treatment: roughly ten-day PBMC culture with coronavirus spike peptide pools or control peptides (ViraFEST assay). Those CD4+ T cells from the unexposed donor predate the COVID-19 pandemic (2011-2018). The authors cultured a few million PBMCs per well with 10 IU/ml IL-2 and about 10 ug/ml peptide pools. V was clipped by 0 bases and J by 3 bases; unmatched bases: 5. CDR3 length: 15 residues. Germline CDR1 and CDR2: DFQATT and SNEGSKA (reference sequence). An Oncomine TCR Beta short-read assay was used to sequence the DNA from cultured CD4+ T cells. It was from cultured CD4+ T cells that genomic DNA was extracted. TCRdb recomputed calls from the PCR reads with MiXCR, one row per CDR3 protein. The sample lists about 7,800 distinct CDR3 sequences, about 39% occurring once. As regards this clonotype: What it binds is unknown.

Source material: CD4+ T cells from blood, cultured in vitro. The chain is built from TRBV20-1 and TRBJ2-1, with TRBD2 identical over 7 bases. The sequence came from a human donor in good health. The CDR3 reads CSARDGRAVYNEQFF. The CDR3 coding sequence is TGCAGTGCTAGAGATGGGAGGGCAGTCTACAATGAGCAGTTCTTC.